This TCR beta chain is from a study of shared clonotypes between healthy human individuals. In the study overall: Three CD4 naive, three CD4 memory, two CD8 naive and one CD8 memory plate were used per donor. The study's findings and limits: Four donors shared approximately 5% of their naive CD4 clonotypes.

As for this clone: Antigen unknown.

The naive CD8 population came from CD45RO-negative cells selected for CCR7, without terminally differentiated effector memory CD45RA+ cells. The test was conducted at deep level. Using roughly 200 ng DNA, about 29,000 T cell genomes, the sorted-subset replicate PCRs were run. Data came from immunoSEQ multiplex PCR; TCRdb stores just in-frame clones and leaves some out. Seen here are approximately 1.9 million clones, just over 90% observed once, and the top ten hold approximately 1.7%. The CDR3 runs to 14 residues. CDR1 LNHDA and CDR2 SQIVND come from the germline V gene (reference sequence). V dropped 9 bases and J dropped 7 bases, with 18 bases sitting between them.

The sequenced sample was naive CD8+ T cells from PBMCs. The receptor was derived from a young man in good health. Some clones in this sample may be carry-over from other donors' samples. The chain carries TRBV19 and TRBJ1-4; D uncertain. The CDR3 protein is CASFDGLGGEKLFF. CDR3 bases: TGTGCCAGCTTCGACGGACTGGGAGGTGAAAAACTGTTTTTT.